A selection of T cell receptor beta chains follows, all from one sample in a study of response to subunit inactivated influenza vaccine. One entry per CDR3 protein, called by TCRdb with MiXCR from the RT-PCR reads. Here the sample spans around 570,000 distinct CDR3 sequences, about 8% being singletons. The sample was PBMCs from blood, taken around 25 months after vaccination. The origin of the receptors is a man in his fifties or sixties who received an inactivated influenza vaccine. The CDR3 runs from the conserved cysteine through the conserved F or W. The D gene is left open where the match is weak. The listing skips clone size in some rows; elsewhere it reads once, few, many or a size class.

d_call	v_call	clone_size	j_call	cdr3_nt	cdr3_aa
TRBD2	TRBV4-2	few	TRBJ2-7	TGTGCCAGCAGCCAGACGGAGACTAGCGGGAGTGTCTACGAGCAGTACTTC	CASSQTETSGSVYEQYF
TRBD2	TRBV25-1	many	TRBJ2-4	TGTGCCAGCAGCGTAGCGGGGGGGGTGGACATTCAGTACTTC	CASSVAGGVDIQYF
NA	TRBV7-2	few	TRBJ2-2	TGTGCCAGCAGCTTAAAAATCCAGAACACCGGGGAGCTGTTTTTT	CASSLKIQNTGELFF
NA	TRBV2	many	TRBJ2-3	TGTGCCAGCAGTGAAGCAGATACGCAGTATTTT	CASSEADTQYF
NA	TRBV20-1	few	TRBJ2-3	TGCAGTGCTAGACTTAGCGGAAACACAGATACGCAGTATTTT	CSARLSGNTDTQYF
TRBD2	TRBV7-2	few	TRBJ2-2	TGTGCCAGCAGCTTTGGCGGGGGGGCGAACACCGGGGAGCTGTTTTTT	CASSFGGGANTGELFF
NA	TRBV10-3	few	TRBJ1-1	TGTGCCATCAGTGAGGGAGGGGGAATCACTGAAGCTTTCTTT	CAISEGGGITEAFF
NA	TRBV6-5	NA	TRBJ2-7	TGTGCCAGCTGGAGTGGCTCCTACGAGCAGTACTTC	CASWSGSYEQYF
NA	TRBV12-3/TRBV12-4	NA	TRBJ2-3	TGTGCCAGCAGGAGTACAGGGGGCGGGGGGGATACGCAGTATTTT	CASRSTGGGGDTQYF
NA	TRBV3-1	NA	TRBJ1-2	TGTGCCAGCAGCCAAGCCAGACTGGGCGGCTACACCTTC	CASSQARLGGYTF
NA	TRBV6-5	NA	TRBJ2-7	TGTGCCAGCAGTTACCCGTACAGGGCCCACCTCTCCTACGAGCAGTACTTC	CASSYPYRAHLSYEQYF
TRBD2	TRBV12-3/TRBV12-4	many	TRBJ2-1	TGTGCCAGCAGTTTGTCCAGCGGGGGTGTCTATGAGCAGTTCTTC	CASSLSSGGVYEQFF
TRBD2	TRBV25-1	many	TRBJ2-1	TGTGCCAGCAGTGAATTTGGGGGAGGGTCCTACAATGAGCAGTTCTTC	CASSEFGGGSYNEQFF
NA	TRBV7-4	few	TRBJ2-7	TGTGCCAGCCACAGTGTCTCTCTTCGGTACGAGCAGTACTTC	CASHSVSLRYEQYF
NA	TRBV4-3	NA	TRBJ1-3	TGCGCCAGCAGCCAAGTCGGGGGAAACACCATATATTTT	CASSQVGGNTIYF
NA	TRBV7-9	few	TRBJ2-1	TGTGCCAGCAGCCTAAACCTCGCAGTGCAGTTCTTC	CASSLNLAVQFF
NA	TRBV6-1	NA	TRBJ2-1	TGTGCCAGCAGTGAAGCTTTCCTAGTCGGGAACAATGAGCAGTTCTTC	CASSEAFLVGNNEQFF
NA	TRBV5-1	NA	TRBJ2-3	TGCGCCAGCATGGCGGAGACAACCACAGATACGCAGTATTTT	CASMAETTTDTQYF
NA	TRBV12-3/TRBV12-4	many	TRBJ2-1	TGTGCCAGCAGTTTAGTATCTCCGGGTCCATGGGACAATGAGCAGTTCTTC	CASSLVSPGPWDNEQFF
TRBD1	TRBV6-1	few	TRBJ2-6	TGTGCCAGCAGTGTGGGACAGGACCTCTCTGGGGCCAACGTCCTGACTTTC	CASSVGQDLSGANVLTF
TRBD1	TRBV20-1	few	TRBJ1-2	TGCAGTGCGGCAATTCCCGGGACAGGGGGCTATGGCTACACCTTC	CSAAIPGTGGYGYTF
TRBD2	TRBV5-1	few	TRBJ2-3	TGCGCCAGCAGCCCTGGGGTACTAGCGGGAGTAGCAGATACGCAGTATTTT	CASSPGVLAGVADTQYF
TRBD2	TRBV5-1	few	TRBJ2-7	TGCGCCAGCAGCTTGGAGAAGCGGGAGGTAACCTACGAGCAGTACTTC	CASSLEKREVTYEQYF
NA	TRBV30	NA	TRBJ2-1	TGTGCCTGGAGCGGTGCGGTAGGCGATCAGTTCTTC	CAWSGAVGDQFF
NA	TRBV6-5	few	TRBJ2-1	TGTGCCAGGGGGGTGCTAGTACATGAGCAGTTCTTC	CARGVLVHEQFF
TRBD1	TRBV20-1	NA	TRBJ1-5	TGCAGTGCCGGGACAGGATATCAGCCCCAGCATTTT	CSAGTGYQPQHF
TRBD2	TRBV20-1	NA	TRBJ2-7	TGCAGTGCTAGGCGGACTAGCGGGACCTACGAGCAGTACTTC	CSARRTSGTYEQYF
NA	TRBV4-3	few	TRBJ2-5	TGCGCCAGCAGCCATGAAGGACTGCAAGAGACCCAGTACTTC	CASSHEGLQETQYF
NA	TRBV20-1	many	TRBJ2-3	TGCAGTGCTGCCCTAGCGATACCCCGCACAGATACGCAGTATTTT	CSAALAIPRTDTQYF
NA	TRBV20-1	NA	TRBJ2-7	TGCAGTGCGGATACGGGGCAGGCTGTTTACGAGCAGTACTTC	CSADTGQAVYEQYF
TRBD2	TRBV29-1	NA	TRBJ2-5	TGCAGCGTCGCGATTGGGATAGCGGGAGGTTGGGGCCAAGAGACCCAGTACTTC	CSVAIGIAGGWGQETQYF
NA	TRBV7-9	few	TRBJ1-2	TGTGCCAGCAGCCATGGGGGTAACTATGGCTACACCTTC	CASSHGGNYGYTF
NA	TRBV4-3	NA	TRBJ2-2	TGCGCCAGCAGCCACGAAGGGGGGATCGGGGAGCTGTTTTTT	CASSHEGGIGELFF
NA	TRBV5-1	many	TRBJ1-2	TGCGCCAGCAGCCCACAGACAGGAATTAACTATGGCTACACCTTC	CASSPQTGINYGYTF